These 17 T cell receptor beta chains originate from one sample sequenced in a study of blood T cell repertoires in COVID-19. Produced via immunoSEQ multiplex PCR; TCRdb's table is partial and in-frame only. The table lists about 94,000 clones, approximately 79% of them singletons. Sequenced input: peripheral blood. Receptor source: a man aged 65 to 85 with COVID-19, enrolled during active disease.

This clone was found a few times. The chain carries TRBV10-3 and TRBJ2-1, with 10 bases lining up with TRBD2. The CDR3 spans 14 residues. Germline V gene lookup returns CDR1 ENHRY and CDR2 SYGVKD. The V gene end was trimmed by 6 bases and the J gene end by 5 bases; junction bases not matched to a gene: 4. The CDR3, as DNA: TGTGCCATCAGACGGACTAGCGGTCACAATGAGCAGTTCTTC. Protein product: CAIRRTSGHNEQFF.

The CDR3 DNA reads TGTGCCAGCAGCCTGGGGACTAGATCGAACACCGGGGAGCTGTTTTTT. The encoded protein is CASSLGTRSNTGELFF. The chain has TRBV3-1 (or the pseudogene TRBV3-2) and TRBJ2-2, with 8 bases aligning to TRBD2. V gave up 4 bases and J gave up 0 bases; unmatched junction bases: 4. The CDR3 sequence is 16 residues long. Germline V gene data show CDR1 as LGHDT and CDR2 as YNNKEL (reference sequence).

The rearrangement links TRBV7-2 to TRBJ2-1; 13 bases align to TRBD2. Unmatched junction bases numbered 8, after V lost 1 base and J lost 8 bases. CDR1 is SGHTA and CDR2 is FQGNSA in the germline V gene. The CDR3 length is 17 residues. The CDR3: CASSLVVGLAGSHEQFF. For the CDR3, the DNA is TGTGCCAGCAGCTTAGTAGTGGGACTAGCGGGAAGTCATGAGCAGTTCTTC.

The CDR3 sequence is CASSLLPGTGVDEQYF. Written as DNA, the CDR3 is TGTGCCAGCAGTTTACTCCCCGGGACAGGGGTGGACGAGCAGTACTTC. The chain combines TRBV27 with TRBJ2-7, with 10 bases matching TRBD1. Germline-derived CDR1 and CDR2 are MNHEY and SMNVEV (reference sequence). The CDR3 spans 16 residues. Unmatched junction bases numbered 9, after V lost 2 bases and J lost 5 bases.

Ten or more counts support this clone. The V and J genes are TRBV6-1 and TRBJ1-6, with 7 nucleotides matching TRBD1. The CDR3 runs to 13 residues. V trimming: 2 bases; J trimming: 10 bases; junction bases outside the gene matches: 2. Germline V gene lookup returns CDR1 MNHNS and CDR2 SASEGT. The CDR3 protein is CASSEQGVSPLHF. The CDR3 nucleotides read TGTGCCAGCAGTGAACAGGGGGTCTCACCCCTCCACTTT.

The chain uses TRBV4-1 and TRBJ1-1; D not certain. V dropped 1 base and J dropped 3 bases, with 6 bases sitting between them. The CDR3 covers 13 residues. Germline lookup yields CDR1 MGHRA and CDR2 YSYEKL. Here the CDR3 reads CASSQAFDTEAFF. The CDR3 nucleotides are TGCGCCAGCAGCCAAGCTTTTGACACTGAAGCTTTCTTT.

The chain employs TRBV19 and TRBJ1-1; D unresolved. Deletions cut 9 bases from V and 4 bases from J, with 15 bases between. The CDR3 sequence is 13 residues long. The germline CDR1 and CDR2 sequences are LNHDA and SQIVND (reference sequence). The DNA for the CDR3 is TGTGCCAGCCCTACAATAAGCGGCACTGAAGCTTTCTTT. Its protein product is CASPTISGTEAFF.

This clone was seen only a few times. This sequence joins TRBV4-3 and TRBJ2-3; no reliable D call. Germline V CDR1 and CDR2: LGHNA, YSLEER. V lost 4 bases to trimming and J lost 1 base, with 12 bases between them. This CDR3 is 15 amino acids long. CDR3 residues: CASSLTFPGTDTQYF. CDR3 bases: TGCGCCAGCAGCCTGACTTTTCCGGGCACAGATACGCAGTATTTT.

This clone has just a few counts. The rearrangement joins TRBV6-2 or TRBV6-3 to TRBJ2-2, with 12 bases identical to TRBD2. V lost 2 bases to trimming and J lost 3 bases; unmatched junction nucleotides: 4. CDR3 length: 17 amino acids. The germline CDR1 and CDR2 sequences are MNHEY and SVGEGT. The CDR3 here is CASSYPRLAGDTGELFF. CDR3 coding DNA: TGTGCCAGCAGTTACCCGAGACTAGCGGGAGACACCGGGGAGCTGTTTTTT.

This clone was found once. As DNA, the CDR3 is TGTGCCAGTAGTATCGGGGGGACCCAGCCCCAGCATTTT. The encoded protein is CASSIGGTQPQHF. The V gene is TRBV19, the J gene TRBJ1-5; TRBD1 is a possible D gene (5 bases). The CDR3 consists of 13 residues. V lost 3 bases and J lost 7, with 10 bases in between. Germline V gene sequence: CDR1 LNHDA, CDR2 SQIVND (reference sequence).

This clone was found once. This chain joins TRBV5-1 and TRBJ1-2, with 10 bases that match TRBD1. Germline assignment: CDR1 SGHRS and CDR2 YFSETQ. J was trimmed by 6 bases and V by 9 bases; bases with no gene match: 11. The CDR3 sequence is 14 residues long. CDR3 DNA sequence: TGCGCCACCCACACCGGACAGGGGGTAGATGGCTACACCTTC. It specifies CATHTGQGVDGYTF.

The gene calls are TRBV6-4 and TRBJ2-7; 15 nucleotides agree with TRBD2. The germline gives CDR1 MRHNA, CDR2 SNTAGT. V shed 3 bases and J 3 bases; nucleotides not matched to a gene: 3. The CDR3 covers 16 residues. The CDR3 region is CASSDGLAGGNYEQYF. The CDR3 DNA is TGTGCCAGCAGTGATGGACTAGCGGGAGGGAACTACGAGCAGTACTTC.

The genes are TRBV28 and TRBJ2-3; 13 positions match TRBD2. V dropped 2 bases and J dropped 6; count of bases not matched to a gene: 8. In germline, CDR1 is MDHEN, CDR2 SYDVKM. This CDR3 region has 17 residues. DNA for the CDR3: TGTGCCAGCAGTTTAAGTGTGGGGACTAGCGGGACTGATACGCAGTATTTT. It yields the protein CASSLSVGTSGTDTQYF.

This clone has a handful of counts. Other DNA sequences in the same sample also yield this CDR3. This sequence joins TRBV4-2 and TRBJ2-7; TRBD2 matches 8 bases. Germline-derived CDR1 and CDR2 are LGHNA and YNFKEQ. The CDR3 consists of 15 residues. With V trimmed by 1 base and J by 2 bases, 4 bases remained unmatched. CDR3: CASSQVTSGTYEQYF. DNA of the CDR3: TGTGCCAGCAGCCAAGTTACTAGCGGCACCTACGAGCAGTACTTC.

This chain joins TRBV20-1 and TRBJ2-7, with a tentative D call TRBD1 (6 bases). Between the trimmed V and J ends, which lost 3 bases and 7 bases, there was a span of 16 bases. Germline CDR1 reads DFQATT; CDR2 reads SNEGSKA (reference sequence). This CDR3 region has 13 residues. This CDR3 reads CSASTHSQGEQYF. CDR3 sequence (DNA): TGCAGTGCTAGTACCCACTCTCAGGGGGAGCAGTACTTC.

The V gene is TRBV6-5, the J gene TRBJ2-7; TRBD2 might be the D (7 bases). CDR3 length: 15 amino acids. Trimming removed 0 bases from V and 2 bases from J, with 11 bases in between. The V gene's germline CDR1 is MNHEY and CDR2 SVGAGI. CDR3 protein: CASSYSWRGPYEQYF. As DNA, the CDR3 is TGTGCCAGCAGTTACTCGTGGCGGGGGCCCTACGAGCAGTACTTC.

The V gene is TRBV9, the J gene TRBJ1-2; D might be TRBD1 (6 bases). The CDR3 covers 15 residues. CDR1 SGDLS and CDR2 YYNGEE come from the germline V gene. V was shortened by 0 bases and J by 5 bases, with 14 bases between the two germline ends. Here the CDR3 DNA reads TGTGCCAGCAGCGTAGGTCGACAGGAGGATTATGGCTACACCTTC. Its translation is CASSVGRQEDYGYTF.